The TCR beta chain under discussion was sequenced for a study of T cell responses to AZD1222 COVID-19 vaccine. Overall study results and limits: No day 14 peak samples; only post-peak repertoires were characterized.

As regards this clone: Its specificity is unknown.

The CDR3 length is 14 residues. Trimming left V 3 bases short and J 7 bases short, with 16 bases between. Germline V gives CDR1 SGDLS, CDR2 YYNGEE. The assay was immunoSEQ multiplex PCR, and TCRdb's table has in-frame clones only and misses some. The sample yields 85,000 to 90,000 clones, roughly 88% seen once. This sample comprised peripheral blood, obtained on day 0 of AZD1222 vaccination. This sequence originates from an adult in good health. V and J are TRBV9 and TRBJ1-2; D is unclear. The DNA of the CDR3 is TGTGCCAGCAGCGCTCTGGGCCTGACGGGTGGCTACACCTTC. Protein sequence: CASSALGLTGGYTF.